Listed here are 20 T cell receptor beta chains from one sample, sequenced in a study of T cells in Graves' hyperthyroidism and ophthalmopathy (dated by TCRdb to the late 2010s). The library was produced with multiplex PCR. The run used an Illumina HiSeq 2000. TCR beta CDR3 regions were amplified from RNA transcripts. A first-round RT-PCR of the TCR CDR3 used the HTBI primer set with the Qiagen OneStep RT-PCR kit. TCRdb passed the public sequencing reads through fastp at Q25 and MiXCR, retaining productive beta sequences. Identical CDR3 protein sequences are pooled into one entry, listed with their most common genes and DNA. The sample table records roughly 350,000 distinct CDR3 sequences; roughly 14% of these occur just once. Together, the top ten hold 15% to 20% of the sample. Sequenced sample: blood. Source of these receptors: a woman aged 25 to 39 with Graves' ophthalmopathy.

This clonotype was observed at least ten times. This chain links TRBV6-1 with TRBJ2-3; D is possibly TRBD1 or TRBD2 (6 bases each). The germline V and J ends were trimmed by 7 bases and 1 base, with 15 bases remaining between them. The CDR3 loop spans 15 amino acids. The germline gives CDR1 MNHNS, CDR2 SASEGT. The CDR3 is CASTSGGGGTDTQYF. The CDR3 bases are TGTGCCAGCACATCCGGGGGCGGGGGCACAGATACGCAGTATTTT.

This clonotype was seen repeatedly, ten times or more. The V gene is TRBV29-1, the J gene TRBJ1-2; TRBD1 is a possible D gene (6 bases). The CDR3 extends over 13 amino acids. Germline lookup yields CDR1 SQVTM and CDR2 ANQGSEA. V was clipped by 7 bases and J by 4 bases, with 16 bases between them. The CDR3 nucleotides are TGCAGCGACCTACGGGACACCAGCTATGGCTACACCTTC. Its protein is CSDLRDTSYGYTF.

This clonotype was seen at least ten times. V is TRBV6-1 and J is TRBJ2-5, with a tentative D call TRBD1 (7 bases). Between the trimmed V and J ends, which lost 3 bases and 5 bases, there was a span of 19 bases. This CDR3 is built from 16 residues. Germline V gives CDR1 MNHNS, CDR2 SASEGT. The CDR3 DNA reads TGTGCCAGCAGTGAGCCTGGTGGAGGGGGCCTGGAGACCCAGTACTTC. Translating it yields CASSEPGGGGLETQYF.

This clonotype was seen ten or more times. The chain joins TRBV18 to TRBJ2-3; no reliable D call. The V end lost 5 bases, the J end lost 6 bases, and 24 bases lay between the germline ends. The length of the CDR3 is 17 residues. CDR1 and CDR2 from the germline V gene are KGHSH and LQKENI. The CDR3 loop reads CASSTAAVLGTGDTQYF. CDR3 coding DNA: TGTGCCAGCTCAACAGCCGCAGTGTTGGGTACGGGTGATACGCAGTATTTT.

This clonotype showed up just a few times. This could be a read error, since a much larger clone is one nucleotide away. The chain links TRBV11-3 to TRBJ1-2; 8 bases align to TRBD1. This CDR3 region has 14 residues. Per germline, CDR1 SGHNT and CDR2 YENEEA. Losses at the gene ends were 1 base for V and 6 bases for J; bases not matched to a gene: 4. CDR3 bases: TGTGCCAGCAGCTTAGTGGCAGGGGGCGATGGCTACACCTTC. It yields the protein CASSLVAGGDGYTF.

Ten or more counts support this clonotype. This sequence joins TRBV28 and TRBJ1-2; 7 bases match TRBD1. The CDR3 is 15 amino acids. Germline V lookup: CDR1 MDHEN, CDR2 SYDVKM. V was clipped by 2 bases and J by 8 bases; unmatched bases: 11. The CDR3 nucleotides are TGTGCCAGCAGTTTACCAGGCGGAACAGGGGACGGCTACACCTTC. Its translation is CASSLPGGTGDGYTF.

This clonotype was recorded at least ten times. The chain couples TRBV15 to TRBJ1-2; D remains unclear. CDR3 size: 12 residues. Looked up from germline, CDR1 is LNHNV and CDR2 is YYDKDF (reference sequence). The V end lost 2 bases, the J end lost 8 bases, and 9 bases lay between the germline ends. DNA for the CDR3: TGTGCCACCAGCAGACAATCATACGGCTACACCTTC. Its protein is CATSRQSYGYTF.

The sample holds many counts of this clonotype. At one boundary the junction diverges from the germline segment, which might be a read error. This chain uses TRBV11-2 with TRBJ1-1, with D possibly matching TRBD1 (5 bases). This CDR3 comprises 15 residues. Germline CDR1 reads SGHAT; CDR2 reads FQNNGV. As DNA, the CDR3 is TGTGCCAGCAGCCATCTGACAGATGAGTCCACTGAAGCCTTCTTT. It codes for CASSHLTDESTEAFF.

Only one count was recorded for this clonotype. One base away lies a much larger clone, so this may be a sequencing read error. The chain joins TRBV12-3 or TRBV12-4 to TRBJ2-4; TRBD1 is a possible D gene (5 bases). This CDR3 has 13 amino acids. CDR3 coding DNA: TGTGCCAGCATCCCGCAGGGATCCAACACTCAGTACTTC. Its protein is CASIPQGSNTQYF.

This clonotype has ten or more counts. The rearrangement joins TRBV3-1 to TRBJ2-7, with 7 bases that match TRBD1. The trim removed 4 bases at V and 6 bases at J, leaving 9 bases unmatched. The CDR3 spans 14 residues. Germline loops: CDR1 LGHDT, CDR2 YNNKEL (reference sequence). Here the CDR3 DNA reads TGTGCCAGCAGCCGAGACAGGGTCATGTCCGAGCAGTACTTC. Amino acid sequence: CASSRDRVMSEQYF.

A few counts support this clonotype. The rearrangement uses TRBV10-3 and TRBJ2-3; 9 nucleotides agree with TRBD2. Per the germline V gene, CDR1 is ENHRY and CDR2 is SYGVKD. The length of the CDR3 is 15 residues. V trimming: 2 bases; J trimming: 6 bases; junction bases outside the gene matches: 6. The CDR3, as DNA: TGTGCCATCAGTGAGGCTTATCTAGCGGGGGATACGCAGTATTTT. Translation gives CAISEAYLAGDTQYF.

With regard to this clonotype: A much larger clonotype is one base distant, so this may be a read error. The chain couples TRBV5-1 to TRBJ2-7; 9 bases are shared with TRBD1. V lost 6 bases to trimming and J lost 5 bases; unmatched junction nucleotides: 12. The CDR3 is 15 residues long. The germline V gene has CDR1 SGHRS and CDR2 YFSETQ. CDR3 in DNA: TGCGCCAGCAAAACAGGGGGCGCAGGGGGCAACGAGCAGTACTTC. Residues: CASKTGGAGGNEQYF.

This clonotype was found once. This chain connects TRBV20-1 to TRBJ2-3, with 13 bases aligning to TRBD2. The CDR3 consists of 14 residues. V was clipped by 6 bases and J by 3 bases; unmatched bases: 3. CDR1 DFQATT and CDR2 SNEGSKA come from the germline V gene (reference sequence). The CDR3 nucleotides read TGCAGTGCCGGGACTAGCGGGGAAACAGATACGCAGTATTTT. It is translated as CSAGTSGETDTQYF.

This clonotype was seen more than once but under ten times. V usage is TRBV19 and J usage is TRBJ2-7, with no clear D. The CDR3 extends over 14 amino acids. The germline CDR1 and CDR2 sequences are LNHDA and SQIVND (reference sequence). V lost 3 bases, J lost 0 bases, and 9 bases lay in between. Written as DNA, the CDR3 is TGTGCCAGTAGTATTCAGTCGAGCTCCTACGAGCAGTACTTC. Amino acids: CASSIQSSSYEQYF.

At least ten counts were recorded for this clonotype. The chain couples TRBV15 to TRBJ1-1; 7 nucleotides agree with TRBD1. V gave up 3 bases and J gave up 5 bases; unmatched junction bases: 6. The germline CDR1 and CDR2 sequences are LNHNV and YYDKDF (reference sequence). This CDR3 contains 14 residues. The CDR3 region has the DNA TGTGCCACCAGCAGCGAAGACAGGGATACTGAAGCTTTCTTT. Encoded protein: CATSSEDRDTEAFF.

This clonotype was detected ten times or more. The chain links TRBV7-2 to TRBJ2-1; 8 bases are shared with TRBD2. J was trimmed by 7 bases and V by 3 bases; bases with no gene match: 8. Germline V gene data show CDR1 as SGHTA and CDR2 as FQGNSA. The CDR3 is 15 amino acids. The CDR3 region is CASSLVAAGGNEQFF. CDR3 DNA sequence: TGTGCCAGCAGCTTGGTCGCGGCGGGGGGTAATGAGCAGTTCTTC.

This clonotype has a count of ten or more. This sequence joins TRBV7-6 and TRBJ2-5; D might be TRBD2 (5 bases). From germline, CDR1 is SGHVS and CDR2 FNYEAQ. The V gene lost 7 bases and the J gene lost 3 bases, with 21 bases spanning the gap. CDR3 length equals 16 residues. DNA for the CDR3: TGTGCCAGCAACCTTAGGGAGCCTGGGGTGAAAGAGACCCAGTACTTC. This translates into CASNLREPGVKETQYF.

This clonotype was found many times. CDR3: CASSQGDRARGEKLFF. In DNA form, the CDR3 reads TGTGCCAGCAGCCAAGGGGATCGGGCGAGGGGTGAAAAACTGTTTTTT. The rearrangement links TRBV3-1 to TRBJ1-4, with D perhaps matching TRBD1 (5 bases). The germline V gene has CDR1 LGHDT and CDR2 YNNKEL (reference sequence). The CDR3 sequence is 16 residues long. Trimming removed 1 base at V and 7 bases at J, with 16 bases between.

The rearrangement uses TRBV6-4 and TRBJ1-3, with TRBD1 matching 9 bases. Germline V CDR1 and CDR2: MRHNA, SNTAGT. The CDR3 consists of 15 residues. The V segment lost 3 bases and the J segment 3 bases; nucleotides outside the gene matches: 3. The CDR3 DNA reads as TGTGCCAGCAGTGAACAGGGGGCGGGTGGAAACACCATATATTTT. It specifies CASSEQGAGGNTIYF.

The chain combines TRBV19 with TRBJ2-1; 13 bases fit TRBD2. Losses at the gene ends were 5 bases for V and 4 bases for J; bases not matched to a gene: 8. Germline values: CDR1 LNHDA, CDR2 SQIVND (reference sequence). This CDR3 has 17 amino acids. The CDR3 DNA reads TGTGCCAGTAGTCAAAGACTAGCGGGGGGCCCTTACAATGAGCAGTTCTTC. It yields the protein CASSQRLAGGPYNEQFF. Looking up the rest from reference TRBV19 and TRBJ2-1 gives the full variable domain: DGGITQSPKYLFRKEGQNVTLSCEQNLNHDAMYWYRQDPGQGLRLIYYSQIVNDFQKGDIAEGYSVSREKKESFPLTVTSAQKNPTAFYLCASSQRLAGGPYNEQFFGPGTRLTVL.